This entry describes one T cell receptor beta chain. The antigen is undetermined. Data came from immunoSEQ multiplex PCR; TCRdb stores just in-frame clones and leaves some out. The profile shows under 100,000 clones, approximately 90% of them singletons. Germline V CDR1 and CDR2: SGHRS, YFSETQ. Trimming cost V 1 base and J 6 bases, with 8 bases left between them. The CDR3 length is 12 residues. The data derive from a study of T cell responses to AZD1222 COVID-19 vaccine. Study details: Second doses that came at about 4 or about 12 weeks were put together. Study results and limitations: Spike regions recognized by vaccine-associated CD4 TCRs spanned the protein, led by 160-218 and 743-854. The peak T cell response came first, and repertoires were sampled only after it. Donors were largely white British and mainly female; clonal diversity was possibly underestimated.

The chain links TRBV5-1 to TRBJ2-7, with a tentative D call TRBD2 (5 bases). Source: peripheral blood, taken on day 0 of AZD1222 vaccination. The sequence was obtained from an adult in good health. CDR3 DNA sequence: TGCGCCAGCAGCTTGTTCGGGGTCGAGCAGTACTTC. It specifies CASSLFGVEQYF.